This T cell receptor beta chain was captured by sequencing in a study of blood T cell repertoires in COVID-19. Living in about two dozen US areas, the participants were between roughly 18 and 90 years of age. After removal of 4 bases from V and 5 bases from J, the junction contained 1 base not matched to a gene. This CDR3 comprises 11 residues. Germline CDR1 and CDR2: DFQATT and SNEGSKA (reference sequence). This table comes from immunoSEQ multiplex PCR, and its TCRdb copy is limited to in-frame clones, with some not included. The top ten hold around 7% of the sample, which has 150,000 to 180,000 clones, about 86% seen once.

The material sequenced was PBMCs or T cells enriched from blood (not recorded which). The chain couples TRBV20-1 to TRBJ2-5; 7 bases agree with TRBD2. The clonotype originates from a man aged 45-65 years who had recovered from COVID-19. The CDR3 sequence: CSATRGETQYF. In nucleotides, the CDR3 is TGCAGTGCTACGCGGGGGGAGACCCAGTACTTC.